The sequence of this T cell receptor (beta chain) was determined in a study of blood T cell repertoires in COVID-19. Overall study: Donors in the United States, Italy and Spain gave samples during acute or convalescent COVID-19. The cDNA or gDNA used as material had been derived from T cells, B-cell-depleted T cells, or PBMCs.

Per the original data handling: For nucleated cells, counts were estimated from reference gene primer amplification. Method: immunoSEQ multiplex PCR; TCRdb's copy keeps in-frame clones and lacks some. The D gene and trimming were derived from the DNA, and the V and J assignments and clone size from that table. The table shows 150,000 to 200,000 clones, with roughly 93% occurring only once. CDR1 is SQVTM and CDR2 is ANQGSEA in the germline V gene. Trimming cost V 6 bases and J 12 bases, with 15 bases left between them. There are 11 residues in the CDR3. V and J are TRBV29-1 and TRBJ2-1; a possible D gene is TRBD1 (6 bases). This TCR was sampled from a man aged 18 to 29 with acute or convalescent COVID-19. The sample taken for sequencing was peripheral blood. CDR3 DNA sequence: TGCAGCGTACGAGAGACAGGCCCGCAGTTCTTC. This gives the protein CSVRETGPQFF.